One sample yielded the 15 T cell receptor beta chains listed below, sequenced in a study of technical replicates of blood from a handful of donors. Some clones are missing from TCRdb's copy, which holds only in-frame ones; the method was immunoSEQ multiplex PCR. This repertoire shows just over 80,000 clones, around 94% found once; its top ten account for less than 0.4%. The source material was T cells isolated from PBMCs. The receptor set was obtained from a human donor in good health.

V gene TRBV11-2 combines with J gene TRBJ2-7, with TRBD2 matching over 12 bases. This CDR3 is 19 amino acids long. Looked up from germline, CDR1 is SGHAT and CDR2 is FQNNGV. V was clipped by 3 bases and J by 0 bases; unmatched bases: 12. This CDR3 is CASSLTVTSGSGSSYEQYF. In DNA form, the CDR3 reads TGTGCCAGCAGCTTGACCGTGACTAGCGGGAGCGGGAGCTCCTACGAGCAGTACTTC.

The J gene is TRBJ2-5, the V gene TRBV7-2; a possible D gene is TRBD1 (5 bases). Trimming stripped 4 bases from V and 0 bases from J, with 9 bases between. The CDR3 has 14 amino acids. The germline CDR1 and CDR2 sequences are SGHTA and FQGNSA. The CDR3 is CASSSSGHQETQYF. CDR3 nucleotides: TGTGCCAGCAGCTCTTCAGGGCACCAAGAGACCCAGTACTTC.

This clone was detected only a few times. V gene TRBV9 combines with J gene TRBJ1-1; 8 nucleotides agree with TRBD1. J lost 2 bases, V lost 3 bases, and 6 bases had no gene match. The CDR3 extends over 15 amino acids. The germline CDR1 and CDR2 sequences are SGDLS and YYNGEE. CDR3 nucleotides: TGTGCCAGCAGCGCAGGACAGGGACGAAACACTGAAGCTTTCTTT. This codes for CASSAGQGRNTEAFF.

CDR3 coding DNA: TGTGCCAGCAGCCTCCCCGGGACAGGGGGTGGCTACACCTTC. Encoded protein: CASSLPGTGGGYTF. V gene TRBV7-6 combines with J gene TRBJ1-2; 11 positions match TRBD1. Germline CDR1 is SGHVS and CDR2 is FNYEAQ. With V trimmed by 5 bases and J by 7 bases, 6 bases remained unmatched. The CDR3 totals 14 residues.

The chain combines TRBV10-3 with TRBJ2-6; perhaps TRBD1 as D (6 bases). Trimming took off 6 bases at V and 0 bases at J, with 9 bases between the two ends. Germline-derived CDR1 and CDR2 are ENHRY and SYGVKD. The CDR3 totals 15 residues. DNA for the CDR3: TGTGCCATCAGCGGACAGCTCTCTGGGGCCAACGTCCTGACTTTC. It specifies CAISGQLSGANVLTF.

The CDR3 nucleotides are TGTGCCAGCAGCGCGTCGACAGGGGGCGGCGGGGAGCTGTTTTTT. Residues: CASSASTGGGGELFF. This rearrangement joins TRBV7-3 to TRBJ2-2; 10 positions agree with TRBD1. CDR1 is SGHTA, CDR2 FQGTGA, per germline. The CDR3 loop spans 15 amino acids. V was clipped by 5 bases and J by 7 bases; unmatched bases: 7.

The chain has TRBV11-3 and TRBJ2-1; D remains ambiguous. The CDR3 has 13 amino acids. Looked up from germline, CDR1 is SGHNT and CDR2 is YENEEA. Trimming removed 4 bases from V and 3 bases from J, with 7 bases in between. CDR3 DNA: TGTGCCAGCAGCTCACTCCTCTACAATGAGCAGTTCTTC. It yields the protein CASSSLLYNEQFF.

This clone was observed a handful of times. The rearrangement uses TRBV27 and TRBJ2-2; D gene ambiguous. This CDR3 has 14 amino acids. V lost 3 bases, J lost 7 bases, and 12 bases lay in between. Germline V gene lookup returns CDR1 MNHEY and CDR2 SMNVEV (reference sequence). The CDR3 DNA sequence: TGTGCCAGCAGTTTCAGCGTTTTTGGCGGGGAGCTGTTTTTT. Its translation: CASSFSVFGGELFF.

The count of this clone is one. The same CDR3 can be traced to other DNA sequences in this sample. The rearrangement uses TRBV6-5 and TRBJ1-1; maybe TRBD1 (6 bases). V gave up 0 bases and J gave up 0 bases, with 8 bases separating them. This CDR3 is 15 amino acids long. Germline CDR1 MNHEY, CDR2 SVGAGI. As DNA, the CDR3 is TGTGCCAGCAGTTACTCGTCAGGGGTGAACACTGAAGCTTTCTTT. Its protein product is CASSYSSGVNTEAFF.

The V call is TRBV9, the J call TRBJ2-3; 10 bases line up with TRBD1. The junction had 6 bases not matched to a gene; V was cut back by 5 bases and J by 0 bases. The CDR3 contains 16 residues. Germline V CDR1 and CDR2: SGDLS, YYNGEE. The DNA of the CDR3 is TGTGCCAGCAGTGGACAGGGGGGAGGGAGCACAGATACGCAGTATTTT. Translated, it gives CASSGQGGGSTDTQYF.

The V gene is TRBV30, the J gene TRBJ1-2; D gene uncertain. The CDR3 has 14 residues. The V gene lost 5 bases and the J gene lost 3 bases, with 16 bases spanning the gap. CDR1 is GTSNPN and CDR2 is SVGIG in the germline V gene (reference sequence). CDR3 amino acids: CAWQPRLLYYGYTF. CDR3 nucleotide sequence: TGTGCCTGGCAGCCGAGACTACTCTACTATGGCTACACCTTC.

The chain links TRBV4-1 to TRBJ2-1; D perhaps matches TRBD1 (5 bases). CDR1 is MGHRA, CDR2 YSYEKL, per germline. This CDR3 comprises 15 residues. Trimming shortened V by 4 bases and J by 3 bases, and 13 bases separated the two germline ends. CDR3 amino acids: CASSLTVTGYNEQFF. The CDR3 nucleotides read TGCGCCAGCAGCCTGACAGTTACGGGCTACAATGAGCAGTTCTTC.

Written as DNA, the CDR3 is TGTGCCAGCACCTGGGTCCAGGGGGCGGATGGCTACACCTTC. It encodes CASTWVQGADGYTF. V is TRBV28 and J is TRBJ1-2; 8 bases match TRBD1. The CDR3 loop spans 14 amino acids. Trimming removed 7 bases from V and 6 bases from J; junction bases left unmatched: 10. Germline V gene lookup returns CDR1 MDHEN and CDR2 SYDVKM.

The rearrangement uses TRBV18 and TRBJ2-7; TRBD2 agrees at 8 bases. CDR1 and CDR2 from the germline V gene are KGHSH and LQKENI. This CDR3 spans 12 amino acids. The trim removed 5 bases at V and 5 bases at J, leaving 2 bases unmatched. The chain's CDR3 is CASSKLADEQYF. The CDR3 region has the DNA TGTGCCAGCTCAAAACTAGCGGACGAGCAGTACTTC.

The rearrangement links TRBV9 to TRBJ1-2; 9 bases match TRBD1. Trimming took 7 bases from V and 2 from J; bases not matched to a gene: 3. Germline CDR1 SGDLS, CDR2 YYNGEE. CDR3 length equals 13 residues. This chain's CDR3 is CASRGTGNYGYTF. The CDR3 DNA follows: TGTGCCAGCCGAGGGACAGGGAACTATGGCTACACCTTC.